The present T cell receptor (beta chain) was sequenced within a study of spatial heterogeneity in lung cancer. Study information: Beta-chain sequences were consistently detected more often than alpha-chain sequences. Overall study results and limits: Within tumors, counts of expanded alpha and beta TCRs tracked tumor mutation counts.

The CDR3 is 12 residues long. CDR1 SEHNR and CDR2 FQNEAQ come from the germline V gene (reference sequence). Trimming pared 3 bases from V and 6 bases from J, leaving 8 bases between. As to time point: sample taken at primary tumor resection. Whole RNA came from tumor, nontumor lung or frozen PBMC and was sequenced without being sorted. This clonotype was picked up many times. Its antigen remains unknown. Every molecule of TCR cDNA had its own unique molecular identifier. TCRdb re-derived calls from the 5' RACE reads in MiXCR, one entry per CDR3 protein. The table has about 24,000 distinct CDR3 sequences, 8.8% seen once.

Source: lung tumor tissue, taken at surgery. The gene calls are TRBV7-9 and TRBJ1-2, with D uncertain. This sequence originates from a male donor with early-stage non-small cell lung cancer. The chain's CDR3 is CASSFTGNGYTF. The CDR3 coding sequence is TGTGCCAGCAGCTTTACCGGGAATGGCTACACCTTC.